The 29 T cell receptor beta chains below were found in one sample sequenced in a study of technical replicates of blood from a handful of donors. Produced via immunoSEQ multiplex PCR; TCRdb's table is partial and in-frame only. The data hold more than 65,000 clones, with approximately 96% observed a single time. Material for sequencing was T cells isolated from PBMCs. These receptors all come from a human donor in good health.

The chain is built from TRBV25-1 and TRBJ1-3; D gene unclear. Trimming pared 7 bases from V and 0 bases from J, leaving 4 bases between. Germline CDR1 MGHDK, CDR2 SYGVNS. The CDR3 is 12 amino acids. The CDR3 protein is CASTHSGNTIYF. The CDR3, as DNA: TGTGCCAGCACCCACTCTGGAAACACCATATATTTT.

The rearrangement uses TRBV4-3 and TRBJ2-7; D possibly corresponds to TRBD2 (6 bases). Trimming removed 2 bases at V and 7 bases at J, with 15 bases between. CDR1 is LGHNA, CDR2 YSLEER, per germline. The CDR3 totals 14 residues. The CDR3 DNA follows: TGCGCCAGCAGCCAAAAAACCGAGGGGACTGAGCAGTACTTC. Its translation is CASSQKTEGTEQYF.

This clone was counted only a few times. The chain couples TRBV4-1 to TRBJ1-5; D remains ambiguous. Trimming removed 3 bases at V and 8 bases at J, with 14 bases between. There are 14 residues in the CDR3. Germline lookup yields CDR1 MGHRA and CDR2 YSYEKL. Here the CDR3 reads CASSHPELSKPQHF. The CDR3 DNA is TGCGCCAGCAGCCACCCGGAGCTGAGCAAGCCCCAGCATTTT.

V gene TRBV5-1 combines with J gene TRBJ2-5; 7 bases are a match to TRBD1. Unmatched junction bases numbered 5, after V lost 1 base and J lost 2 bases. Germline loops: CDR1 SGHRS, CDR2 YFSETQ. The CDR3 loop spans 15 amino acids. CDR3 amino acids: CASSLRPGQQETQYF. As DNA, the CDR3 is TGCGCCAGCAGCTTGAGACCGGGACAGCAAGAGACCCAGTACTTC.

The chain links TRBV7-9 to TRBJ2-7; 8 bases fit TRBD2. The CDR3 extends over 13 amino acids. Germline loops: CDR1 SEHNR, CDR2 FQNEAQ (reference sequence). Germline trimming cut 7 bases from V and 3 bases from J; bases unmatched to any gene: 5. CDR3 protein: CASTYGGGYEQYF. CDR3 in DNA: TGTGCCAGCACCTACGGGGGGGGCTACGAGCAGTACTTC. Drawing the rest from reference TRBV7-9 and TRBJ2-7, the complete variable domain is DTGVSQNPRHKITKRGQNVTFRCDPISEHNRLYWYRQTLGQGPEFLTYFQNEAQLEKSRLLSDRFSAERPKGSFSTLEIQRTEQGDSAMYLCASTYGGGYEQYFGPGTRLTVT.

The chain employs TRBV11-3 and TRBJ1-1; D remains unclear. V lost 5 bases and J 3 bases, leaving 10 bases between the germline ends. This CDR3 is built from 13 residues. The germline V gene has CDR1 SGHNT and CDR2 YENEEA. Here the CDR3 reads CASSLGQDTEAFF. The CDR3 DNA sequence: TGTGCCAGCAGCCTTGGGCAGGACACTGAAGCTTTCTTT.

This chain connects TRBV5-5 to TRBJ2-1; 7 bases fit TRBD1. This CDR3 contains 16 residues. Losses at the gene ends were 5 bases for V and 0 bases for J; bases not matched to a gene: 8. Germline V gene lookup returns CDR1 SGHKS and CDR2 YYEKEE (reference sequence). The CDR3 sequence: CASSLDRASSYNEQFF. The CDR3 DNA reads as TGTGCCAGCAGTTTAGACAGGGCGAGCTCCTACAATGAGCAGTTCTTC.

This clone has only one observation. The chain recombines TRBV29-1 with TRBJ1-2; D gene uncertain. The V gene lost 5 bases and the J gene lost 4 bases, with 14 bases spanning the gap. CDR1 is SQVTM and CDR2 is ANQGSEA in the germline V gene. CDR3 length: 13 residues. Here the CDR3 DNA reads TGCAGCGTTTTTCGGTCAGGACTCTATGGCTACACCTTC. Amino acid sequence: CSVFRSGLYGYTF.

This chain connects TRBV7-8 to TRBJ1-1; no definite D call. Germline V lookup: CDR1 SGHVS, CDR2 FQNEAQ. Deletions cut 4 bases from V and 3 bases from J, with 9 bases between. There are 13 residues in the CDR3. The CDR3 sequence is CASSSVMDTEAFF. DNA for the CDR3: TGTGCCAGCAGCTCGGTAATGGACACTGAAGCTTTCTTT.

V is TRBV7-9 and J is TRBJ1-1; tentatively, D is TRBD1 (6 bases). The V gene lost 5 bases and the J gene lost 4 bases, with 17 bases spanning the gap. CDR1 is SEHNR and CDR2 is FQNEAQ in the germline V gene (reference sequence). The CDR3 sequence is 15 residues long. This CDR3 is CASSPPTGTATEAFF. The CDR3 DNA is TGTGCCAGCAGCCCCCCCACAGGGACGGCCACTGAAGCTTTCTTT.

The chain couples TRBV2 to TRBJ2-5, with a weak D call TRBD1 (6 bases). CDR1 SNHLY and CDR2 FYNNEI come from the germline V gene. The V and J ends lost 2 bases and 1 base respectively, with 8 bases between them. There are 14 residues in the CDR3. CDR3 DNA: TGTGCCAGCAGTGAAATGGGGGCCCAAGAGACCCAGTACTTC. Its protein product is CASSEMGAQETQYF.

V usage is TRBV19 and J usage is TRBJ1-5, with D perhaps matching TRBD1 (6 bases). The germline V and J ends were trimmed by 2 bases and 1 base, with 9 bases remaining between them. The CDR3 has 15 amino acids. Germline CDR1 and CDR2: LNHDA and SQIVND (reference sequence). Here the CDR3 reads CASSITGSSNQPQHF. The CDR3 DNA is TGTGCCAGTAGTATAACAGGGAGCAGCAATCAGCCCCAGCATTTT.

This chain connects TRBV2 to TRBJ2-5; TRBD2 matches at 10 bases. This CDR3 spans 14 amino acids. The germline V gene has CDR1 SNHLY and CDR2 FYNNEI. J lost 5 bases, V lost 7 bases, and 7 bases had no gene match. The CDR3 DNA sequence: TGTGCCAGCACCGTGACTAGCGGGCGGGAGACCCAGTACTTC. Translation gives CASTVTSGRETQYF. Full variable domain (missing parts from reference TRBV2 and TRBJ2-5): EPEVTQTPSHQVTQMGQEVILRCVPISNHLYFYWYRQILGQKVEFLVSFYNNEISEKSEIFDDQFSVERPDGSNFTLKIRSTKLEDSAMYFCASTVTSGRETQYFGPGTRLLVL.

In its sample, this clone was seen once. The rearrangement links TRBV7-6 to TRBJ1-1; D possibly corresponds to TRBD1 (6 bases). Trimming cost V 1 base and J 0 bases, with 9 bases left between them. Germline V gene sequence: CDR1 SGHVS, CDR2 FNYEAQ. This CDR3 is built from 15 residues. The CDR3 reads CASSLDAGVNTEAFF. Written as DNA, the CDR3 is TGTGCCAGCAGCTTAGATGCAGGGGTGAACACTGAAGCTTTCTTT.

With respect to this clone: Mismatch with germline at one junction end may stem from a read error. The V and J genes are TRBV6-5 and TRBJ2-7; 8 positions agree with TRBD2. Germline CDR1 and CDR2: MNHEY and SVGAGI. The CDR3 runs to 13 residues. The CDR3 nucleotides read TGTGCCAGCAGTAGGACTAGCTCCCACGAGCAGTACTTC. As protein: CASSRTSSHEQYF.

The CDR3 reads CASSSAGTGDLRDGYTF. The CDR3 DNA is TGTGCCAGCTCTTCAGCCGGGACAGGGGATTTGAGGGATGGCTACACCTTC. The gene calls are TRBV18 and TRBJ1-2; 10 bases fit TRBD1. CDR1 is KGHSH and CDR2 is LQKENI in the germline V gene. With V trimmed by 6 bases and J by 6 bases, 16 bases remained unmatched. CDR3 length: 17 residues.

J is TRBJ1-1 and V is TRBV7-2; D remains ambiguous. Trimming took 0 bases from V and 0 from J, leaving 5 bases between them. Germline V gives CDR1 SGHTA, CDR2 FQGNSA. The CDR3 length is 14 residues. CDR3 DNA: TGTGCCAGCAGCTTAGCGCGGATGAACACTGAAGCTTTCTTT. Protein sequence: CASSLARMNTEAFF.

The rearrangement uses TRBV7-3 and TRBJ2-2; 7 bases fit TRBD2. The V gene's germline CDR1 is SGHTA and CDR2 FQGTGA. The CDR3 is 14 amino acids. Losses at the gene ends were 5 bases for V and 5 bases for J; bases not matched to a gene: 5. CDR3 amino acids: CASSRGGNTGELFF. In DNA form, the CDR3 reads TGTGCCAGCAGCCGCGGGGGAAATACCGGGGAGCTGTTTTTT. The full variable domain, rest sourced from reference TRBV7-3 and TRBJ2-2, is GAGVSQTPSNKVTEKGKYVELRCDPISGHTALYWYRQSLGQGPEFLIYFQGTGAADDSGLPNDRFFAVRPEGSVSTLKIQRTERGDSAVYLCASSRGGNTGELFFGEGSRLTVL.

The chain links TRBV6-1 to TRBJ2-3; 9 bases are shared with TRBD2. With V trimmed by 7 bases and J by 5 bases, 10 bases remained unmatched. The CDR3 is 15 residues long. Germline CDR1 MNHNS, CDR2 SASEGT. CDR3 loop: CASKERTSVIDTQYF. CDR3 in DNA: TGTGCCAGCAAGGAGAGGACTAGCGTTATAGATACGCAGTATTTT.

The genes are TRBV28 and TRBJ2-7; D is possibly TRBD1 (6 bases). The CDR3 runs to 13 residues. Trimming took 9 bases from V and 4 from J, leaving 16 bases between them. Germline CDR1 reads MDHEN; CDR2 reads SYDVKM. The CDR3 is CASNEGVGYEQYF. The CDR3 region has the DNA TGTGCCAGTAATGAGGGGGTAGGGTACGAGCAGTACTTC.

In its sample, this clone was seen once. The V and J genes are TRBV28 and TRBJ2-3; D gene unclear. The germline CDR1 and CDR2 sequences are MDHEN and SYDVKM. The CDR3 is 15 amino acids. V shed 2 bases and J shed 2 bases, with 11 bases lying between them. CDR3 loop: CASSLVPQITDTQYF. CDR3 in DNA: TGTGCCAGCAGTTTAGTACCTCAGATCACAGATACGCAGTATTTT.

The chain recombines TRBV5-6 with TRBJ2-1, with 9 positions matching TRBD1. Germline assignment: CDR1 SGHDT and CDR2 YYEEEE. With V trimmed by 4 bases and J by 6 bases, 11 bases remained unmatched. This CDR3 spans 16 amino acids. CDR3 in amino acids: CASSLIGTGQGNEQFF. The CDR3 DNA reads TGTGCCAGCAGCCTTATCGGGACAGGGCAAGGCAATGAGCAGTTCTTC. The full variable domain, in which reference TRBV5-6 and TRBJ2-1 provide the parts outside the CDR3, is DAGVTQSPTHLIKTRGQQVTLRCSPKSGHDTVSWYQQALGQGPQFIFQYYEEEERQRGNFPDRFSGHQFPNYSSELNVNALLLGDSALYLCASSLIGTGQGNEQFFGPGTRLTVL.

The V call is TRBV7-2, the J call TRBJ2-3, with D tentatively TRBD2 (5 bases). Trimming took off 2 bases at V and 2 bases at J, with 11 bases between the two ends. Germline CDR1 SGHTA, CDR2 FQGNSA. The CDR3 runs 15 residues. CDR3 sequence reads: CASSLRTSNTDTQYF. The CDR3 DNA follows: TGTGCCAGCAGCTTAAGGACTTCTAACACAGATACGCAGTATTTT. Variable domain in full (rest from reference TRBV7-2 and TRBJ2-3): GAGVSQSPSNKVTEKGKDVELRCDPISGHTALYWYRQSLGQGLEFLIYFQGNSAPDKSGLPSDRFSAERTGGSVSTLTIQRTQQEDSAVYLCASSLRTSNTDTQYFGPGTRLTVL.

This chain links TRBV7-7 with TRBJ2-2, with 9 bases matching TRBD1. V lost 4 bases, J lost 3 bases, and 3 bases stayed unmatched. CDR1 and CDR2 (germline): SSHAT, FNYEAQ (reference sequence). The CDR3 has 15 amino acids. CDR3 protein: CASSSTGGYTGELFF. DNA of the CDR3: TGTGCCAGCAGCTCCACAGGGGGCTACACCGGGGAGCTGTTTTTT.

The genes are TRBV11-1 and TRBJ1-4; TRBD1 agrees at 8 bases. CDR3 size: 11 residues. CDR1 and CDR2 from the germline V gene are SGHAT and FQDESV (reference sequence). With 5 bases clipped from V and 13 bases from J, the junction kept 3 bases outside the gene matches. The CDR3 DNA sequence: TGTGCCAGCAGCATGGGGACAGGACTGTTTTTT. It codes for CASSMGTGLFF.

CDR3 sequence (DNA): TGTGCCATCAGTGATTCCGGGGGAAAACAGCCCCAGCATTTT. Translating it yields CAISDSGGKQPQHF. The chain uses TRBV10-3 and TRBJ1-5, with TRBD1 as a possible D gene (5 bases). Trimming cost V 3 bases and J 7 bases, with 13 bases left between them. Germline CDR1 reads ENHRY; CDR2 reads SYGVKD. The CDR3 covers 14 residues.

CDR3 sequence (DNA): TGTGCCAGCAGTTCCGTTCAGGGGTTAACTGAAGCTTTCTTT. Protein sequence: CASSSVQGLTEAFF. The rearrangement uses TRBV27 and TRBJ1-1; weak D call: TRBD1 (6 bases). CDR1 is MNHEY, CDR2 SMNVEV, per germline (reference sequence). The CDR3 contains 14 residues. The germline V and J ends were trimmed by 4 bases and 5 bases, with 14 bases remaining between them.

The gene calls are TRBV7-9 and TRBJ2-7; D is uncertain. CDR3 length: 13 residues. Germline CDR1 and CDR2: SEHNR and FQNEAQ (reference sequence). V lost 7 bases to trimming and J lost 3 bases, with 13 bases between them. CDR3 sequence: CASMAQSHYEQYF. The CDR3, as DNA: TGTGCCAGCATGGCCCAATCGCACTACGAGCAGTACTTC.

The rearrangement uses TRBV23-1 and TRBJ1-1; 9 bases map to TRBD1. Being an ORF, TRBV23-1 has a function that is uncertain. V was pared by 0 bases and J by 5 bases, with 7 bases of the junction left unmatched. CDR3 size: 16 residues. The CDR3 sequence: CASSQSYYRGQTEAFF. CDR3 coding DNA: TGCGCCAGCAGTCAATCTTACTACAGGGGGCAAACTGAAGCTTTCTTT.